Sequencing of this T cell receptor beta chain was carried out in a study of T cells in Graves' hyperthyroidism and ophthalmopathy. Germline CDR1 SGDLS, CDR2 YYNGEE. The CDR3 is 15 residues long. On this clonotype: One end of the junction is discordant with germline, which a read error may explain.

The CDR3 regions of TCR beta were amplified from RNA transcripts. First-round RT-PCR targeting the TCR CDR3 was performed with the HTBI primer set. One entry per CDR3 protein results from TCRdb running MiXCR on the multiplex PCR reads. The sample gives roughly 35,000 distinct CDR3 sequences, around 52% of which show up once; about 25% is in the top ten. A NOSPECS grade of at least 4, a Clinical Activity Score of at least 3 and duration under 3 months were recorded in ophthalmopathy patients. The sequenced sample was blood. The sequence was collected from a woman in her forties with Graves' ophthalmopathy. This chain uses TRBV9 with TRBJ2-5; 7 nucleotides match TRBD1. The CDR3 region is CASSKGGHQGETQNF. The CDR3 coding sequence is TGTGCCAGCAGCAAGGGCGGTCATCAGGGGGAGACCCAGAACTTC. Looking up the rest from reference TRBV9 and TRBJ2-5 gives the full variable domain: DSGVTQTPKHLITATGQRVTLRCSPRSGDLSVYWYQQSLDQGLQFLIQYYNGEERAKGNILERFSAQQFPDLHSELNLSSLELGDSALYFCASSKGGHQGETQNFGPGTRLLVL.